This T cell receptor beta chain was sequenced for a study of CD8 T cells in Susac syndrome. V lost 0 bases to trimming and J lost 7 bases, with 10 bases between them. Per germline, CDR1 SGHRS and CDR2 YFSETQ. The length of the CDR3 is 13 residues. An input of about 0.5 to 1 ug of RNA was subjected to reverse transcription using random hexamers. Multiplex immunoSEQ PCR targeted 54 Vbeta and 13 Jbeta TCR beta segments. TCRdb redid the calling of the immunoSEQ multiplex PCR reads with MiXCR, one entry per CDR3 protein. The repertoire has 140,000 or so distinct CDR3 sequences, 90% to 95% of them found once; the top ten carry over 0.095%. The multiple sclerosis control group was made up of treatment-naive patients with stable or active relapsing-remitting disease.

This clonotype was obtained from a human donor with multiple sclerosis. Source material: CD4+ T cells from PBMCs. The rearrangement links TRBV5-1 to TRBJ1-2; D not certain. CDR3 DNA: TGCGCCAGCAGCTTGGTAACTATGGTTGGCTACACCTTC. Protein: CASSLVTMVGYTF.